This record covers a single T cell receptor (beta chain). Its target is not known. These data belong to a study of cytotoxic CD8 clonotypes in ibrutinib-treated CLL. On the study more broadly: Of the patients, about a dozen were relapsed/refractory, under 16 treatment-naive and fewer than 18 IGHV unmutated.

Trimming shortened V by 6 bases and J by 6 bases, and 9 bases separated the two germline ends. Germline assignment: CDR1 MDHEN and CDR2 SYDVKM. The CDR3 is 12 amino acids. Notes on the study in general: Sustained-remission patients were sampled at one set of times and progressing patients at different ones. Public clonotypes were rare and shrank or held steady on treatment.

Method: immunoSEQ multiplex PCR; TCRdb's copy keeps in-frame clones and lacks some. The sample has just over 200,000 clones; 60% to 80% are singletons. This sequence originates from a human donor with chronic lymphocytic leukemia. The rearrangement joins TRBV28 to TRBJ2-1; D is unclear. Sequences were derived from PBMCs, sampled after 12 months of ibrutinib treatment. CDR3 nucleotide sequence: TGTGCCAGCAGAGGAGTTCCCAATGAGCAGTTCTTC. It yields the protein CASRGVPNEQFF.